This T cell receptor (beta chain) came from a study of siplizumab effects on memory and regulatory T cells. In a few donor pairs, unstimulated naive, memory, effector memory and TEMRA subsets were sequenced. The method was immunoSEQ multiplex PCR; TCRdb's version includes in-frame clones alone and lacks a portion of them. The sample yields over 85,000 clones, around 97% seen once. V was clipped by 4 bases and J by 1 base; unmatched bases: 8. The V gene's germline CDR1 is SQVTM and CDR2 ANQGSEA. The length of the CDR3 is 16 residues. The receptor's source is a human donor in good health. The chain recombines TRBV29-1 with TRBJ1-1; 11 bases match TRBD1. Sequenced material: naive CD4+ T cells sorted from blood. The CDR3 protein is CSVVGGQGVGNTEAFF. CDR3 bases: TGCAGCGTTGTAGGGGGACAGGGGGTTGGGAACACTGAAGCTTTCTTT.